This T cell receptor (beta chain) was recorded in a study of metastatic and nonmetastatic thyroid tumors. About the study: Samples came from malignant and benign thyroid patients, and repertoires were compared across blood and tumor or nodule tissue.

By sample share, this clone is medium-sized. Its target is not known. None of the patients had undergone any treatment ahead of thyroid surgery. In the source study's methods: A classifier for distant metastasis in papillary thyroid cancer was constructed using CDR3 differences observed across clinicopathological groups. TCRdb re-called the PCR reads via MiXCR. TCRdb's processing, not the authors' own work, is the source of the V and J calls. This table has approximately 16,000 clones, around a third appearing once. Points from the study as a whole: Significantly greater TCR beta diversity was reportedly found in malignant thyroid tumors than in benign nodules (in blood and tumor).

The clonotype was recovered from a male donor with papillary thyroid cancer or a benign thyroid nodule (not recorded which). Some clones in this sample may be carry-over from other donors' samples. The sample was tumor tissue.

The CDR3 DNA reads as TGTGCCAGCCGACGGCGGGCGGAAAGCTCTGGGGCCAACGTCCTGACTTTC. This codes for CASRRRAESSGANVLTF. The rearrangement uses TRBV27 and TRBJ2-6, with D possibly matching TRBD2 (5 bases). CDR1 and CDR2 (germline): MNHEY, SMNVEV (reference sequence). The length of the CDR3 is 17 residues. The germline V and J ends were trimmed by 8 bases and 0 bases, with 17 bases remaining between them.